This record looks at one T cell receptor (beta chain) sequence and its context. Its antigen is currently unknown. The sample originates from a study of cytomegalovirus exposure and HLA in healthy donors. Study-wide findings and caveats: HLA allele associations emerged for around 15,000 TCR beta sequences in a later analysis, at 0.05 false discovery rate. The authors later linked a missense DCLRE1C variant to TCR beta V- and J-gene trimming. Later findings reportedly placed an Asian-associated ancestry cluster below the approximately 650-donor mean for N-insertions.

Germline trimming cut 3 bases from V and 1 base from J; bases unmatched to any gene: 3. Looked up from germline, CDR1 is SGHRS and CDR2 is YFSETQ. The CDR3 loop spans 15 amino acids. In the PCR, 60 Vbeta and 13 Jbeta primers were used. Produced via immunoSEQ multiplex PCR; TCRdb's table is partial and in-frame only. This table holds approximately 110,000 clones, 75% to 90% found once. This chain links TRBV5-1 with TRBJ2-3; 9 nucleotides agree with TRBD2. Sequencing input: PBMCs. The receptor comes from a middle-aged man in good health and CMV-seronegative. CDR3 DNA: TGCGCCAGCAGCTCCCCTAGCGGGGGCACAGATACGCAGTATTTT. Protein sequence: CASSSPSGGTDTQYF.